Listed here are 23 T cell receptor beta chains from one sample, sequenced in a study of HIV-infected patients and healthy controls. Roughly three months, about 14 weeks, into antiretroviral therapy, follow-up blood was collected. Whole blood was used without fractionation, so all unsorted peripheral T cells were included. Alpha and beta constant-region primers primed reverse transcription of about 0.5 ug RNA. Using multiplexing indices, alpha and beta chain libraries were generated apart by chain-specific third strand synthesis. TCRdb itself ran the 5' RACE reads through MiXCR, one entry per CDR3 protein. Of under 8,000 distinct CDR3 sequences listed, 10% were seen once; the top ten hold around a sixth. Sample: blood, taken during antiretroviral therapy. These receptors were collected from an adult with HIV infection.

This clonotype is judged medium-sized. The junction departs from the called germline gene at one end, perhaps through a read error. The chain is built from TRBV7-9 and TRBJ2-3, with D possibly TRBD2 on 5 matching bases. Germline CDR1 is SEHNR and CDR2 is FQNEAQ (reference sequence). CDR3 length: 13 amino acids. CDR3 DNA: TGTGCCAGCAGCGACGGACTGCCAGATAAGCAGTATTTT. Amino acids: CASSDGLPDKQYF. Looking up the rest from reference TRBV7-9 and TRBJ2-3 gives the full variable domain: DTGVSQNPRHKITKRGQNVTFRCDPISEHNRLYWYRQTLGQGPEFLTYFQNEAQLEKSRLLSDRFSAERPKGSFSTLEIQRTEQGDSAMYLCASSDGLPDKQYFGPGTRLTVL.

The V gene is TRBV2, the J gene TRBJ2-7; the match to TRBD2 covers 7 bases. This CDR3 is built from 13 residues. The germline gives CDR1 SNHLY, CDR2 FYNNEI. After removal of 8 bases from V and 6 bases from J, the junction contained 10 bases not matched to a gene. CDR3 region: CASCRRGDGEQYF. The CDR3 DNA reads as TGTGCCAGCTGTAGACGGGGGGACGGCGAGCAGTACTTC.

This clonotype is deemed medium-sized. The V and J genes are TRBV29-1 and TRBJ2-3, with D unclear. CDR3 length equals 15 residues. Between the trimmed V and J ends, which lost 4 bases and 1 base, there was a span of 15 bases. Germline CDR1 reads SQVTM; CDR2 reads ANQGSEA. DNA for the CDR3: TGCAGCGTTGGAGCCCTAGATATCGGCACAGATACGCAGTATTTT. It is translated as CSVGALDIGTDTQYF.

The genes are TRBV6-5 and TRBJ2-3; the D gene is possibly TRBD2 (6 bases). Per germline, CDR1 MNHEY and CDR2 SVGAGI. V was shortened by 0 bases and J by 1 base, with 17 bases between the two germline ends. The CDR3 has 18 amino acids. In DNA, the CDR3 is TGTGCCAGCAGTTACTCATTGTGGGGAGGCGGGGGCACAGATACGCAGTATTTT. Amino acids: CASSYSLWGGGGTDTQYF.

By share, this clonotype counts as medium-sized. This chain connects TRBV7-9 to TRBJ1-3; D unresolved. The germline V gene encodes CDR1 SEHNR and CDR2 FQNEAQ (reference sequence). The CDR3 has 12 residues. V was shortened by 5 bases and J by 4 bases, with 6 bases between the two germline ends. The CDR3 sequence: CASSLTGNTIYF. CDR3 nucleotides: TGTGCCAGCAGCCTCACAGGAAACACCATATATTTT.

This clonotype is medium-sized within its sample. This rearrangement joins TRBV3-1 to TRBJ2-5, with 9 bases that match TRBD1. The V and J ends lost 0 bases and 5 bases, in that order; junction bases with no gene match: 7. The CDR3 has 16 residues. Germline loops: CDR1 LGHDT, CDR2 YNNKEL (reference sequence). The CDR3, as DNA: TGTGCCAGCAGCCAAGAGTTCACAGGGGGCGGTGAGACCCAGTACTTC. Protein product: CASSQEFTGGGETQYF.

By share, this clonotype ranks as medium-sized. CDR3 protein: CASSLWDRFF. In nucleotides, the CDR3 is TGTGCCAGCAGTCTTTGGGACAGGTTCTTT. V usage is TRBV6-6 and J usage is TRBJ1-1, with TRBD1 identical over 8 bases. Per germline, CDR1 MNHNY and CDR2 SVGAGI (reference sequence). The CDR3 is 10 amino acids. V was clipped by 5 bases and J by 14 bases; unmatched bases: 4.

This clonotype has ten or more counts. V usage is TRBV29-1 and J usage is TRBJ2-3; 8 nucleotides line up with TRBD2. Germline lookup yields CDR1 SQVTM and CDR2 ANQGSEA. There are 20 residues in the CDR3. Trimming cost V 3 bases and J 0 bases; bases outside gene matches: 20. The CDR3 DNA is TGCAGCGTTGAGGTGCCCTCCCGGCTAGCGGGCCGGTCTAGCACAGATACGCAGTATTTT. Translation: CSVEVPSRLAGRSSTDTQYF.

By sample fraction, this clonotype is medium-sized. The gene calls are TRBV7-9 and TRBJ1-5; D is unclear. The CDR3 loop spans 15 amino acids. Germline assignment: CDR1 SEHNR and CDR2 FQNEAQ (reference sequence). V lost 4 bases, J lost 0 bases, and 10 bases lay in between. The CDR3 DNA reads as TGTGCCAGCAGCTCCTCAGTATATAGCAATCAGCCCCAGCATTTT. The encoded protein is CASSSSVYSNQPQHF.

This clonotype showed up many times. The chain uses TRBV6-5 and TRBJ1-1; D is perhaps TRBD1 (6 bases). The CDR3 length is 14 residues. Trimming removed 6 bases from V and 11 bases from J, with 22 bases in between. Germline loops: CDR1 MNHEY, CDR2 SVGAGI. The CDR3 sequence: CASSPDNIDRRAFF. CDR3 coding DNA: TGTGCCAGCAGCCCCGATAATATAGACAGGAGGGCTTTCTTT.

In this sample, this clonotype turned up many times. V usage is TRBV4-2 and J usage is TRBJ2-3, with 9 positions matching TRBD2. This CDR3 contains 17 residues. Germline V gives CDR1 LGHNA, CDR2 YNFKEQ. The ends lost 3 bases at V and 4 bases at J; junction bases unmatched: 11. CDR3 residues: CASSHIQRGVVPDTQYF. The CDR3 DNA follows: TGTGCCAGCAGCCATATCCAGCGGGGGGTTGTCCCAGATACGCAGTATTTT.

Within the sample, this clonotype is medium-sized. The CDR3 bases are TGTGCCAGCAGCTTTGGTCCAAAAATCGGGGGCGCGGACACCGGGGAGCTGTTTTTT. It is translated as CASSFGPKIGGADTGELFF. V is TRBV11-2 and J is TRBJ2-2; D is perhaps TRBD1 or TRBD2 (6 bases each). CDR1 and CDR2 (germline): SGHAT, FQNNGV. V was clipped by 3 bases and J by 3 bases, with 23 bases between them. The CDR3 is 19 residues long.

This clonotype is judged medium-sized. V and J are TRBV2 and TRBJ1-2, with a weak D call TRBD1 (5 bases). This CDR3 region has 16 residues. V lost 7 bases to trimming and J lost 2 bases, with 20 bases between them. Germline assignment: CDR1 SNHLY and CDR2 FYNNEI. The CDR3 nucleotides are TGTGCCAGCAAAAACACCGGGGCACTGGGGAACTATGGCTACACCTTC. Its translation is CASKNTGALGNYGYTF.

This sequence joins TRBV20-1 and TRBJ2-1; 9 bases are shared with TRBD2. Germline V gene data show CDR1 as DFQATT and CDR2 as SNEGSKA (reference sequence). V lost 3 bases and J lost 9; bases outside the gene matches: 9. The CDR3 totals 14 residues. CDR3 nucleotides: TGCAGTGCTAGTGAGCAGCGGGGGGAGAGTGAGCAGTTCTTC. This codes for CSASEQRGESEQFF.

The table lists this clonotype with many counts. V and J are TRBV29-1 and TRBJ1-3; D is unclear. The CDR3 runs to 15 residues. Trimming took off 7 bases at V and 4 bases at J, with 20 bases between the two ends. The germline V gene encodes CDR1 SQVTM and CDR2 ANQGSEA. The CDR3 coding sequence is TGCAGCGCGCCCCAGGTCCCAACCGGAGGAAACACCATATATTTT. Translated, it gives CSAPQVPTGGNTIYF.

This clonotype is classed as medium-sized. The rearrangement uses TRBV12-5 and TRBJ1-5, with D perhaps TRBD1 (6 bases). Trimming took off 6 bases at V and 7 bases at J, with 16 bases between the two ends. The CDR3 loop spans 14 amino acids. Germline values: CDR1 LGHNT, CDR2 FRNRAP. The CDR3 protein is CASGPGDMKQPQHF. For the CDR3, the DNA is TGTGCTAGTGGCCCAGGGGATATGAAGCAGCCCCAGCATTTT.

This clonotype has just a few counts. The chain links TRBV5-1 to TRBJ1-1; weak D call: TRBD1 (6 bases). V lost 3 bases, J lost 8 bases, and 14 bases lay in between. CDR1 is SGHRS and CDR2 is YFSETQ in the germline V gene. The CDR3 runs to 13 residues. As DNA, the CDR3 is TGCGCCAGCAGCTACGCCGGGGGCGGAGAAGCTTTCTTT. The encoded protein is CASSYAGGGEAFF.

By proportion, this clonotype is medium-sized. The chain uses TRBV19 and TRBJ1-5; possible D gene TRBD1, 5 bases. The V end was cut by 7 bases, the J end by 9 bases, with 13 bases between. The CDR3 is 12 amino acids. CDR1 LNHDA and CDR2 SQIVND come from the germline V gene (reference sequence). The CDR3 spells CASKRGDGPQHF. The CDR3 nucleotides read TGTGCCAGTAAGCGAGGGGATGGGCCCCAGCATTTT.

Relative to its sample, this clonotype is medium-sized. V and J are TRBV7-9 and TRBJ1-1; TRBD1 is a possible D gene (6 bases). Germline CDR1 is SEHNR and CDR2 is FQNEAQ (reference sequence). V was shortened by 5 bases and J by 1 base, with 11 bases between the two germline ends. The CDR3 covers 14 residues. This CDR3 reads CASSRTGQNTEAFF. The CDR3 DNA is TGTGCCAGCAGCCGTACGGGACAGAACACTGAAGCTTTCTTT.

This chain's CDR3 is CASRAGGSNQPQHF. Here the CDR3 DNA reads TGTGCCAGCCGTGCCGGGGGCAGCAATCAGCCCCAGCATTTT. The chain links TRBV6-2 or TRBV6-3 to TRBJ1-5, with D tentatively TRBD1 (6 bases). Trimming left V 8 bases short and J 1 base short, with 12 bases between. The germline gives CDR1 MNHEY, CDR2 SVGEGT. The CDR3 spans 14 residues.

This clonotype counts as medium-sized. The chain carries TRBV2 and TRBJ2-5, with D unclear. The CDR3 runs to 14 residues. With 3 bases removed from V and 1 base from J, the gap between germline ends came to 9 bases. CDR1 and CDR2 from the germline V gene are SNHLY and FYNNEI. CDR3 nucleotides: TGTGCCAGCAGTGATCAACAGAGCCAAGAGACCCAGTACTTC. This translates into CASSDQQSQETQYF.

This clonotype is deemed medium-sized. V and J are TRBV5-1 and TRBJ2-1; D may be TRBD1 (5 bases). The CDR3 length is 16 residues. V shed 7 bases and J shed 0 bases, with 17 bases lying between them. Germline values: CDR1 SGHRS, CDR2 YFSETQ. CDR3 region: CASSAGSRASYNEQFF. In DNA, the CDR3 is TGCGCCAGCTCCGCCGGCTCCAGGGCCTCCTACAATGAGCAGTTCTTC.

The CDR3 nucleotides are TGCAGCGTTGAAGCCAAACAGGGGGCGCAAGGGGCCAACGTCCTGACTTTC. Translation: CSVEAKQGAQGANVLTF. This sequence joins TRBV29-1 and TRBJ2-6, with 9 nucleotides matching TRBD1. V lost 1 base to trimming and J lost 4 bases; unmatched junction nucleotides: 8. CDR1 is SQVTM, CDR2 ANQGSEA, per germline. There are 17 residues in the CDR3. Variable domain in full (rest from reference TRBV29-1 and TRBJ2-6): SAVISQKPSRDICQRGTSLTIQCQVDSQVTMMFWYRQQPGQSLTLIATANQGSEATYESGFVIDKFPISRPNLTFSTLTVSNMSPEDSSIYLCSVEAKQGAQGANVLTFGAGSRLTVL.